Listed below are T cell receptor beta chains from one sample, sequenced in a study of control samples from healthy donors and cancer patients. The assay was immunoSEQ multiplex PCR, and TCRdb's table has in-frame clones only and misses some. Seen here are roughly 45,000 clones, 90% to 95% observed once, and the top ten hold 0.8%. Sequencing was done on a sample of PBMCs. Receptors originate from a man between 25 and 39 years old with colorectal cancer. The CDR3 runs from the conserved cysteine through the conserved F or W.

j_gene: TRBJ2-2; v_gene: TRBV24-1; CDR3aa: CATSQRGTNTGELFF
j_gene: TRBJ2-7; v_gene: TRBV6-5; CDR3aa: CASNRQGSSYEQYF
j_gene: TRBJ2-1; v_gene: TRBV19; CDR3aa: CASNRAPSSYNEQFF
j_gene: TRBJ2-7; v_gene: TRBV19; CDR3aa: CASSITGDSYEQYF
j_gene: TRBJ1-3; v_gene: TRBV29-1; CDR3aa: CSAKTGAIIGNTIYF
j_gene: TRBJ1-6; v_gene: TRBV6-2/TRBV6-3; CDR3aa: CASSYSGSSVYNSPLHF
j_gene: TRBJ2-3; v_gene: TRBV6-2/TRBV6-3; CDR3aa: CASSYRGQRNTDTQYF
j_gene: TRBJ2-3; v_gene: TRBV7-8; CDR3aa: CASSHGLAGPSPISTDTQYF
j_gene: TRBJ2-7; v_gene: TRBV4-1; CDR3aa: CASSQDLRTAPYEQYF
j_gene: TRBJ1-1; v_gene: TRBV19; CDR3aa: CASADRAGAFF
j_gene: TRBJ2-2; v_gene: TRBV6-2/TRBV6-3; CDR3aa: CASSRTEATGELFF
j_gene: TRBJ2-5; v_gene: TRBV19; CDR3aa: CASSVTGGGQETQYF
j_gene: TRBJ1-1; v_gene: TRBV9; CDR3aa: CASSVTGGYMWNTEAFF
j_gene: TRBJ1-5; v_gene: TRBV7-9; CDR3aa: CASSSINQPQHF
j_gene: TRBJ1-6; v_gene: TRBV27; CDR3aa: CASSALGAPLHF
j_gene: TRBJ2-1; v_gene: TRBV5-4; CDR3aa: CASSYPGLAGAQSSYNEQFF
j_gene: TRBJ2-2; v_gene: TRBV5-4; CDR3aa: CASSLDRGRTGELFF
j_gene: TRBJ1-5; v_gene: TRBV5-4; CDR3aa: CASSAMPYQPQHF
j_gene: TRBJ1-2; v_gene: TRBV6-5; CDR3aa: CASSQDRYPNYGYTF
j_gene: TRBJ2-1; v_gene: TRBV19; CDR3aa: CASSIILANEQFF
j_gene: TRBJ1-6; v_gene: TRBV30; CDR3aa: CAWSVAGISPLHF
j_gene: TRBJ2-1; v_gene: TRBV24-1; CDR3aa: CATSDFINNEQFF
j_gene: TRBJ2-5; v_gene: TRBV4-1; CDR3aa: CASSQDRARETQYF
j_gene: TRBJ2-2; v_gene: TRBV5-4; CDR3aa: CASSLMNTGELFF
j_gene: TRBJ2-5; v_gene: TRBV5-1; CDR3aa: CASSATSVQETQYF
j_gene: TRBJ1-5; v_gene: TRBV5-1; CDR3aa: CASSLGHLSNQPQHF
j_gene: TRBJ2-5; v_gene: TRBV30; CDR3aa: CAWSVVGAPETQYF
j_gene: TRBJ1-3; v_gene: TRBV2; CDR3aa: CASSEARGGGERNTIYF
j_gene: TRBJ2-3; v_gene: TRBV5-4; CDR3aa: CASSLGRGSTDTQYF
j_gene: TRBJ1-5; v_gene: TRBV3-1/TRBV3-2; CDR3aa: CASSQNSADQPQHF
j_gene: TRBJ2-7; v_gene: TRBV2; CDR3aa: CASSAFRDYSYEQYF
j_gene: TRBJ2-3; v_gene: TRBV27; CDR3aa: CASSLGWGTQYF
j_gene: TRBJ2-1; v_gene: TRBV4-3; CDR3aa: CASSQDGLPLAGALVEQFF
j_gene: TRBJ2-7; v_gene: TRBV13; CDR3aa: CASGRGLAGGYEQYF
j_gene: TRBJ2-7; v_gene: TRBV2; CDR3aa: CASSEASGRLSYEQYF
j_gene: TRBJ2-5; v_gene: TRBV7-6; CDR3aa: CASSSPEETQYF
j_gene: TRBJ1-2; v_gene: TRBV4-3; CDR3aa: CASSQDTSRQNHYGYTF
j_gene: TRBJ2-3; v_gene: TRBV5-4; CDR3aa: CASRLDRGFTDTQYF
j_gene: TRBJ2-1; v_gene: TRBV11-2; CDR3aa: CASSSNRGGNEQFF
j_gene: TRBJ1-2; v_gene: TRBV7-6; CDR3aa: CASSLGDGPISGYTF
j_gene: TRBJ2-3; v_gene: TRBV4-3; CDR3aa: CASSQESVAGGPSDTQYF
j_gene: TRBJ2-1; v_gene: TRBV7-9; CDR3aa: CASSHEGAGKMNEQFF
j_gene: TRBJ1-5; v_gene: TRBV10-3; CDR3aa: CAISDSGLSNQPQHF
j_gene: TRBJ1-6; v_gene: TRBV7-6; CDR3aa: CASSLELGSYNSPLHF
j_gene: TRBJ1-1; v_gene: TRBV10-3; CDR3aa: CAISEGSSMNTEAFF
j_gene: TRBJ2-7; v_gene: TRBV24-1; CDR3aa: CATSDTNTYEQYF
j_gene: TRBJ1-2; v_gene: TRBV4-3; CDR3aa: CASSQTGFGYTF
j_gene: TRBJ1-5; v_gene: TRBV6-6; CDR3aa: CASIEQGGSNQPQHF
j_gene: TRBJ1-2; v_gene: TRBV5-4; CDR3aa: CASSAYPGTGVGGYTF
j_gene: TRBJ1-5; v_gene: TRBV15; CDR3aa: CATKRIGTGGNQPQHF
j_gene: TRBJ1-6; v_gene: TRBV7-8; CDR3aa: CASSPRQGGNSPLHF
j_gene: TRBJ2-1; v_gene: TRBV7-2; CDR3aa: CASSSLGTDHNEQFF
j_gene: TRBJ2-7; v_gene: TRBV4-1; CDR3aa: CASSPTERPSSYEQYF
j_gene: TRBJ1-2; v_gene: TRBV6-2/TRBV6-3; CDR3aa: CASSYAAGGGAGRGYTF
j_gene: TRBJ1-1; v_gene: TRBV29-1; CDR3aa: CSVGTANTEAFF
j_gene: TRBJ2-7; v_gene: TRBV4-3; CDR3aa: CASSQGLDTEFSYEQYF
j_gene: TRBJ2-5; v_gene: TRBV7-8; CDR3aa: CASSHRRLAGETQYF